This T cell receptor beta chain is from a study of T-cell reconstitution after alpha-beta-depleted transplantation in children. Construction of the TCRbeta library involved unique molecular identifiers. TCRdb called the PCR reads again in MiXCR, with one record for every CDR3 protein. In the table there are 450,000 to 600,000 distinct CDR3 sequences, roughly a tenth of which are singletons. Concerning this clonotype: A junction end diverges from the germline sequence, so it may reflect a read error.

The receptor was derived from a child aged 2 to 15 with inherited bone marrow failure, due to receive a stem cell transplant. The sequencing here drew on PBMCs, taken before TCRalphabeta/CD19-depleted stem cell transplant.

The CDR3 here is CASSLVGRASYNDQFF. CDR3 DNA sequence: TGTGCCAGCAGCTTGGTCGGGAGGGCCTCCTACAATGACCAGTTCTTC. This chain uses TRBV5-4 with TRBJ2-1; 8 bases are shared with TRBD2. The germline V gene encodes CDR1 SGHNT and CDR2 YYREEE (reference sequence). CDR3 length: 16 residues.